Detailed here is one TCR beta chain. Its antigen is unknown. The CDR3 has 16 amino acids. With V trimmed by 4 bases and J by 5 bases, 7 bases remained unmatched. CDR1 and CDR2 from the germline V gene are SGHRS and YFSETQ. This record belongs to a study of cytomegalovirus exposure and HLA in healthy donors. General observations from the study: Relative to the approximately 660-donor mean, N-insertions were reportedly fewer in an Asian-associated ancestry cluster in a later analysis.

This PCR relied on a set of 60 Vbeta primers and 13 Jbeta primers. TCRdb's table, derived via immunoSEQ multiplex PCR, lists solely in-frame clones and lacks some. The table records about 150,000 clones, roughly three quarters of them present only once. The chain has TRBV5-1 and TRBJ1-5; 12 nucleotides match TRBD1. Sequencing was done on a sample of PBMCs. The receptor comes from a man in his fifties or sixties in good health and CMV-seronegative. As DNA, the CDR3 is TGCGCCAGCAGCCCGGGGACAGGGGGCTCCCATCAGCCCCAGCATTTT. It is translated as CASSPGTGGSHQPQHF.